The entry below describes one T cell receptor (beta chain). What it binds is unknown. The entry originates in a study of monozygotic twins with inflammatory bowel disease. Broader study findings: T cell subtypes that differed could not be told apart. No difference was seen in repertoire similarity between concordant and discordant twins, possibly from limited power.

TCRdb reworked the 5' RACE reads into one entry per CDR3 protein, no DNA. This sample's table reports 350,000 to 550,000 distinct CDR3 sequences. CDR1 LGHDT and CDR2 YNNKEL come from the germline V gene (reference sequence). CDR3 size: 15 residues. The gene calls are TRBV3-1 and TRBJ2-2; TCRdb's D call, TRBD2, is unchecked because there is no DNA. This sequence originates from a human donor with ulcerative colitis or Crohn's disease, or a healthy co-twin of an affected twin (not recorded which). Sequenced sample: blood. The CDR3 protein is CASRIAGSATGELFF.